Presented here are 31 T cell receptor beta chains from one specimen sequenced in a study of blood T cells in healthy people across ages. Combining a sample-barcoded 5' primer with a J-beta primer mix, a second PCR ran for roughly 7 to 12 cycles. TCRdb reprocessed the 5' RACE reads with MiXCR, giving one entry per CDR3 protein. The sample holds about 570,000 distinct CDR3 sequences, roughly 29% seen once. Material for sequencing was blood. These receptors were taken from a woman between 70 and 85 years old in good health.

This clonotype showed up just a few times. This CDR3 is CSASRDRRSYEQYF. CDR3 sequence (DNA): TGCAGTGCTTCGCGGGACAGACGCTCCTACGAGCAGTACTTC. This sequence joins TRBV20-1 and TRBJ2-7; the D gene is possibly TRBD1 (7 bases). This CDR3 spans 14 amino acids. V was cut by 5 bases and J by 0 bases, with 14 bases left in between. The germline V gene encodes CDR1 DFQATT and CDR2 SNEGSKA (reference sequence).

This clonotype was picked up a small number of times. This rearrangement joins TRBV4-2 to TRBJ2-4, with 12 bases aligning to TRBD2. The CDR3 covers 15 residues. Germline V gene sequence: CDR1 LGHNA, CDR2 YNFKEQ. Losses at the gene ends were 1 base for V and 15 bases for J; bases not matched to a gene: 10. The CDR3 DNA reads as TGTGCCAGCAGCCAAGGGACTAGCGGGGCTAGTAATCGGTACTTC. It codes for CASSQGTSGASNRYF.

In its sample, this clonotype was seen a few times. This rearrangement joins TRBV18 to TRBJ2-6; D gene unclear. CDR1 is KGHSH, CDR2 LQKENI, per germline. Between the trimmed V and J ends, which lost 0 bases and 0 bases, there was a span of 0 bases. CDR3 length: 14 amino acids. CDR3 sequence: CASSPPSGANVLTF. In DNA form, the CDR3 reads TGTGCCAGCTCACCACCCTCTGGGGCCAACGTCCTGACTTTC.

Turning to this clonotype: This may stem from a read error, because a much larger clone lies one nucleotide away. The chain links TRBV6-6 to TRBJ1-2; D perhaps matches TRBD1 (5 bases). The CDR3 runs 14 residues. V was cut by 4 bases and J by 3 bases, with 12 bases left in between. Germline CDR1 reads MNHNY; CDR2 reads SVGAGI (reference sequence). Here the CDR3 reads CASSLYWGDYGYTF. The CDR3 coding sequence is TGTGCCAGCAGTTTATACTGGGGCGACTATGGCTACACCTTC.

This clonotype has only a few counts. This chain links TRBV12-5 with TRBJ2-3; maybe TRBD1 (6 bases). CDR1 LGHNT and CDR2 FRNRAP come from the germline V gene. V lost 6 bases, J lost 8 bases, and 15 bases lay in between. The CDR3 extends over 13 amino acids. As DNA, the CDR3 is TGTGCTAGTGGCCTTCGACAGGCCGGTACGCAGTATTTT. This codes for CASGLRQAGTQYF. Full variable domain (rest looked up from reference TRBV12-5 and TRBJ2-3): DARVTQTPRHKVTEMGQEVTMRCQPILGHNTVFWYRQTMMQGLELLAYFRNRAPLDDSGMPKDRFSAEMPDATLATLKIQPSEPRDSAVYFCASGLRQAGTQYFGPGTRLTVL.

The chain's CDR3 is CASSLAGQLFETSEAFF. In DNA form, the CDR3 reads TGCGCCAGCAGCTTGGCCGGACAGCTATTTGAGACTTCTGAAGCTTTCTTT. The genes are TRBV5-1 and TRBJ1-1, with a possible D match to TRBD1 (6 bases). V was trimmed by 0 bases and J by 6 bases, leaving 21 bases between them. Germline CDR1 reads SGHRS; CDR2 reads YFSETQ. The CDR3 runs 17 residues.

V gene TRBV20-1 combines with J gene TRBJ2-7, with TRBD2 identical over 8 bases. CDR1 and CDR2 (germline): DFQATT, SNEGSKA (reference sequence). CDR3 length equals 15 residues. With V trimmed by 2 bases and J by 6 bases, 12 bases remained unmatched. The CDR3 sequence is CSARSQRGFRSEQYF. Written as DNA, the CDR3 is TGCAGTGCTAGATCGCAGCGGGGGTTCCGAAGCGAGCAGTACTTC.

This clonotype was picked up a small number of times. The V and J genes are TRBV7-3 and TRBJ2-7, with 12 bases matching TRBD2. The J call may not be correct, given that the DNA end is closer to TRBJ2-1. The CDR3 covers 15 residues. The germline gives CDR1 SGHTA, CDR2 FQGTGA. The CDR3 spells CASSLGLAGFNEQFF. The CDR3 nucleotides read TGTGCCAGCAGCTTAGGACTAGCGGGGTTTAATGAGCAGTTCTTC.

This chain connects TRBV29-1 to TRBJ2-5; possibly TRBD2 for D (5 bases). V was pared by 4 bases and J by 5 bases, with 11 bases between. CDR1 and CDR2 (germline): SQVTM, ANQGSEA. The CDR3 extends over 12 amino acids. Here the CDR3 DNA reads TGCAGCGTTGTCCTCGGCGGGGAGACCCAGTACTTC. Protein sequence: CSVVLGGETQYF.

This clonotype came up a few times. The CDR3 DNA follows: TGTGCCAGTCGGGGGCCTACCACAGATACGCAGTATTTT. It translates to CASRGPTTDTQYF. The genes are TRBV6-5 and TRBJ2-3, with D perhaps TRBD1 or TRBD2 (6 bases each). The ends were cut back, 9 bases at V and 2 bases at J, with 12 bases in the middle. This CDR3 region has 13 residues. Germline lookup yields CDR1 MNHEY and CDR2 SVGAGI.

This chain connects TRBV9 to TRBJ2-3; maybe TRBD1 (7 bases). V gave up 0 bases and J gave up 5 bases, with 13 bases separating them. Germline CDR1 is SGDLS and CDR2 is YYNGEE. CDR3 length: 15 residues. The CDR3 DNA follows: TGTGCCAGCAGCGTAGGGGCAGGGGGAGGAGATACGCAGTATTTT. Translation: CASSVGAGGGDTQYF.

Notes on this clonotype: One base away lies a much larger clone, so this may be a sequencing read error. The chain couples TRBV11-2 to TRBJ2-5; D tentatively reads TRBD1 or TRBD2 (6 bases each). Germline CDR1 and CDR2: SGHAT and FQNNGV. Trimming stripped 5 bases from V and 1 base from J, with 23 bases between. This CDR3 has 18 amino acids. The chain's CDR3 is CASSLGGGLGGAQETQYF. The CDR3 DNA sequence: TGTGCCAGCAGCCTAGGGGGAGGCCTCGGCGGGGCCCAAGAGACCCAGTACTTC.

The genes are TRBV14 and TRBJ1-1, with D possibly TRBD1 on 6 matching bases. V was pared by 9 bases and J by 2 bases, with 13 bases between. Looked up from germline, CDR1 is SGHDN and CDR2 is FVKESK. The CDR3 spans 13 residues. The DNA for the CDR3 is TGTGCCAGTACGGGACACTTAAACACTGAAGCTTTCTTT. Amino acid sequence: CASTGHLNTEAFF.

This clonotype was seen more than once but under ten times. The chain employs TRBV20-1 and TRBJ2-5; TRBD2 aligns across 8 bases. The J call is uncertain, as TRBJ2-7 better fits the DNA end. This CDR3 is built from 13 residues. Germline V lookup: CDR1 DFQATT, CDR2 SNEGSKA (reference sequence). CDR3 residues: CSAGGAGVYEQYF. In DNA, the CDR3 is TGCAGTGCGGGGGGAGCGGGGGTCTACGAGCAGTACTTC.

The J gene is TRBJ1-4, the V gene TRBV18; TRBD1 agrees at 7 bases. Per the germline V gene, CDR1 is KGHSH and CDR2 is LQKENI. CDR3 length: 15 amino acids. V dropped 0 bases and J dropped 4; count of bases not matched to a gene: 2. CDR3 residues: CASSPPQGGNEKLFF. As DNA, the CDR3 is TGTGCCAGCTCACCACCGCAGGGGGGTAATGAAAAACTGTTTTTT.

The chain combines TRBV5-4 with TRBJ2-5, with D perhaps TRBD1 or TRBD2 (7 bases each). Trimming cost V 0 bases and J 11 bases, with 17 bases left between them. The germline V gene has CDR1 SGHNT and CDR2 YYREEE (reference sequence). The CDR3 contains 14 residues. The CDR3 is CASSLGQGEGEQYF. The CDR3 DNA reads TGTGCCAGCAGCTTGGGCCAGGGGGAGGGTGAGCAGTACTTC.

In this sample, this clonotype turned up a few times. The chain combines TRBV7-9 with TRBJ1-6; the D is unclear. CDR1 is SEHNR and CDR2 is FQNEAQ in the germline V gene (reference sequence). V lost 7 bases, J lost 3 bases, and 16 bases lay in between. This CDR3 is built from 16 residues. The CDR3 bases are TGTGCCAGCACCTCTGGTAGGGCCTACTATAATTCACCCCTCCACTTT. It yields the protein CASTSGRAYYNSPLHF.

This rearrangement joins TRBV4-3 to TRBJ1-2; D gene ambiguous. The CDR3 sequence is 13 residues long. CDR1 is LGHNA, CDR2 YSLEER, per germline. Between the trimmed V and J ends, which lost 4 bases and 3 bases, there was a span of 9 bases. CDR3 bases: TGCGCCAGCAGCCCCGACGTTGACTATGGCTACACCTTC. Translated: CASSPDVDYGYTF.

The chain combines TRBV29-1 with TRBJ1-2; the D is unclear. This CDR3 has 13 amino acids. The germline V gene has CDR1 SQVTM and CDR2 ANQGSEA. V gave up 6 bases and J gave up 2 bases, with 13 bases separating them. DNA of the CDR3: TGCAGCGTCCAGACTGATTTAAACTATGGCTACACCTTC. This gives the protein CSVQTDLNYGYTF.

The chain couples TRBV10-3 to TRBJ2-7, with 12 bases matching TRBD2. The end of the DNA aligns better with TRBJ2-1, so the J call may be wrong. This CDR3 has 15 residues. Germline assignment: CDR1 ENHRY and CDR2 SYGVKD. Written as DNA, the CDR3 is TGTGCCATCAGCCTAGCGGGGGGGCTAAGGAATGAGCAGTTCTTC. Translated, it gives CAISLAGGLRNEQFF.

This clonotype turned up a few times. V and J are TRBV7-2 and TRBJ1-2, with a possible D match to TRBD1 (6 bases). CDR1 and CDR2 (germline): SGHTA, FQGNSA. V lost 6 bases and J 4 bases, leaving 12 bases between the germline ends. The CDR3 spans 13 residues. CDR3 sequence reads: CASSLRGAYGYTF. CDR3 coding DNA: TGTGCCAGCAGTCTCCGGGGGGCCTATGGCTACACCTTC.

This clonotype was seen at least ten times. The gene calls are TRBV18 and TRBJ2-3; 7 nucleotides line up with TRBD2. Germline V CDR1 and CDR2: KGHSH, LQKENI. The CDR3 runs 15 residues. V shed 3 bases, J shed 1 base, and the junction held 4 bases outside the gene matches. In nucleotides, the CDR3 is TGTGCCAGCTCACCGCGGGGGAAACGCACAGATACGCAGTATTTT. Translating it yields CASSPRGKRTDTQYF.

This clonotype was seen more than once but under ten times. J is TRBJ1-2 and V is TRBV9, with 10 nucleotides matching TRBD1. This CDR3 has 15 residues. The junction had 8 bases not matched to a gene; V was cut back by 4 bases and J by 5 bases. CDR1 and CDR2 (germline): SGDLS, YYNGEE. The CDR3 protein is CASSPQPDRGYGYTF. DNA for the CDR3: TGTGCCAGCAGCCCCCAACCGGACAGGGGGTATGGCTACACCTTC.

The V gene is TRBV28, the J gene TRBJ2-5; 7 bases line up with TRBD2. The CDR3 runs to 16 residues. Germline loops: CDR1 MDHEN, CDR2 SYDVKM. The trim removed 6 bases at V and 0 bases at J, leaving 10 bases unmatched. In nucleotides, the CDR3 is TGTGCCAGCAGCACCCGACGCGGGGGATACCAAGAGACCCAGTACTTC. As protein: CASSTRRGGYQETQYF. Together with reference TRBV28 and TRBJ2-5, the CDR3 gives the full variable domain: DVKVTQSSRYLVKRTGEKVFLECVQDMDHENMFWYRQDPGLGLRLIYFSYDVKMKEKGDIPEGYSVSREKKERFSLILESASTNQTSMYLCASSTRRGGYQETQYFGPGTRLLVL.

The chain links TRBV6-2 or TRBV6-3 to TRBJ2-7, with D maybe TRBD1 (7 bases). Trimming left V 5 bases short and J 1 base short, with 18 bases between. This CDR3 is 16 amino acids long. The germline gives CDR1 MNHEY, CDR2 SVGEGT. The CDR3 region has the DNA TGTGCCAGCAGTCCAGGGATCCAGGGGGGATCCTACGAGCAGTACTTC. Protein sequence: CASSPGIQGGSYEQYF.

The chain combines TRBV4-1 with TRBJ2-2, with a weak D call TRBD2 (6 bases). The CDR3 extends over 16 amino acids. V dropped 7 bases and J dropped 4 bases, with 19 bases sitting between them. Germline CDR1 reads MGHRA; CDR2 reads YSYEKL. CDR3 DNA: TGCGCCAGCACCCCAAGAGCGGCGGGGCGCACCGGGGAGCTGTTTTTT. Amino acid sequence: CASTPRAAGRTGELFF.

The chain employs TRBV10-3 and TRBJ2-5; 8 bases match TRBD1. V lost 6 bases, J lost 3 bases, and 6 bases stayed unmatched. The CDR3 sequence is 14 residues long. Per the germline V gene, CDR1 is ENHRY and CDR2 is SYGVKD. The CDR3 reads CAISGQGQEETQYF. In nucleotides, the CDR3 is TGTGCCATCAGCGGACAGGGACAAGAAGAGACCCAGTACTTC.

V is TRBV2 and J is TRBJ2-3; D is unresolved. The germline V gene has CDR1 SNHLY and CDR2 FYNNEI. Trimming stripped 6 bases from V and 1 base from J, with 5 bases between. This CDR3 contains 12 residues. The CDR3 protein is CASRKGTDTQYF. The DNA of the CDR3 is TGTGCCAGCAGGAAGGGCACAGATACGCAGTATTTT. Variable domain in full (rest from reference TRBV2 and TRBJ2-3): EPEVTQTPSHQVTQMGQEVILRCVPISNHLYFYWYRQILGQKVEFLVSFYNNEISEKSEIFDDQFSVERPDGSNFTLKIRSTKLEDSAMYFCASRKGTDTQYFGPGTRLTVL.

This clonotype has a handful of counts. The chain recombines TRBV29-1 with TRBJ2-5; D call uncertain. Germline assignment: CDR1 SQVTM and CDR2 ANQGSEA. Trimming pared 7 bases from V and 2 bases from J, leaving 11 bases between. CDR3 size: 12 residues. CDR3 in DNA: TGCAGCGCAAGTAACGGTCAAGAGACCCAGTACTTC. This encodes CSASNGQETQYF.

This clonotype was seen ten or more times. The CDR3 spells CSAITGNTGELFF. CDR3 bases: TGCAGTGCGATAACAGGGAACACCGGGGAGCTGTTTTTT. The chain recombines TRBV20-1 with TRBJ2-2, with D maybe TRBD1 (5 bases). With 6 bases removed from V and 1 base from J, the gap between germline ends came to 9 bases. The CDR3 length is 13 residues. Germline V gene lookup returns CDR1 DFQATT and CDR2 SNEGSKA (reference sequence).

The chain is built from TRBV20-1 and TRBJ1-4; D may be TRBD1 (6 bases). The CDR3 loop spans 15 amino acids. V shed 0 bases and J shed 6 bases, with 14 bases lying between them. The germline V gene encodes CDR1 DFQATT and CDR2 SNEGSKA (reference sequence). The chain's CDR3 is CSARDFQGGYEKLFF. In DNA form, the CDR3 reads TGCAGTGCTAGAGATTTTCAAGGGGGGTATGAAAAACTGTTTTTT.